This T cell receptor beta chain is from a study of PD-1 blockade in classical Hodgkin lymphoma. Assay: immunoSEQ multiplex PCR; the TCRdb copy retains only in-frame clones and omits some. The table records almost 85,000 clones, 75% to 90% of them present only once. Germline assignment: CDR1 MDHEN and CDR2 SYDVKM. The length of the CDR3 is 12 residues. The V end was cut by 3 bases, the J end by 5 bases, with 6 bases between. Concerning this clone: What it recognizes is unknown.

Every single patient, without exception, relapsed after autologous stem cell transplantation, and brentuximab vedotin exposure varied. General observations from the study: Baseline TCR diversity was reportedly lower in newly diagnosed patients than healthy donors. Repertoire differences have undefined causes, possibly disease activity or prior therapy. The CD4+ diversity rise by C4D1 was clearest in complete responders.

The chain couples TRBV28 to TRBJ2-3; D unresolved. The sequence came from a human donor with classical Hodgkin lymphoma. Sequencing was performed on peripheral blood mononuclear cells (PBMCs), taken at baseline. CDR3 loop: CASSFRRDTQYF. The CDR3 bases are TGTGCCAGCAGTTTTAGGAGAGATACGCAGTATTTT.